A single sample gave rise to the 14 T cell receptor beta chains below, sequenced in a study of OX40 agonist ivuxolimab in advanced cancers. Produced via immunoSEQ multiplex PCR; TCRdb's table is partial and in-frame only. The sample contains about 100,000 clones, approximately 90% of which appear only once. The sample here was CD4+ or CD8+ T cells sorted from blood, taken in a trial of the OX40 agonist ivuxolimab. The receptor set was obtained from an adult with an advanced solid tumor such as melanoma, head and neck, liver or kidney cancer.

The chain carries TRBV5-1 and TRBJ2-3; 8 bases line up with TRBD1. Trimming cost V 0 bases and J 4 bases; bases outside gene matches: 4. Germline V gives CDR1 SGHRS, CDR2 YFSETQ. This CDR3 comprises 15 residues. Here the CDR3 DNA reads TGCGCCAGCAGCTTGGGGGACAGGAACGCAGATACGCAGTATTTT. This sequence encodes CASSLGDRNADTQYF. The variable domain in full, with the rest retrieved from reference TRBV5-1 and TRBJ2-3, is KAGVTQTPRYLIKTRGQQVTLSCSPISGHRSVSWYQQTPGQGLQFLFEYFSETQRNKGNFPGRFSGRQFSNSRSEMNVSTLELGDSALYLCASSLGDRNADTQYFGPGTRLTVL.

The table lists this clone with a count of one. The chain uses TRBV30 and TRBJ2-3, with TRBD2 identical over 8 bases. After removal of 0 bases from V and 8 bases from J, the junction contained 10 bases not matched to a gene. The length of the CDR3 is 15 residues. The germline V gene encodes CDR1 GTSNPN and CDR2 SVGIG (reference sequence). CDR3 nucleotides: TGTGCCTGGAGTGTACTCGGGGGGGATAGGGCTACGCAGTATTTT. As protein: CAWSVLGGDRATQYF.

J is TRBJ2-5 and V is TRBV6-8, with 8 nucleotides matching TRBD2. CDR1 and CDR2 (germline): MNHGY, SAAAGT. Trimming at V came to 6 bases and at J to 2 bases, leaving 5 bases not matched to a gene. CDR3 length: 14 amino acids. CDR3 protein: CASRGTSMQETQYF. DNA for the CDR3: TGTGCCAGCAGGGGGACTAGTATGCAAGAGACCCAGTACTTC.

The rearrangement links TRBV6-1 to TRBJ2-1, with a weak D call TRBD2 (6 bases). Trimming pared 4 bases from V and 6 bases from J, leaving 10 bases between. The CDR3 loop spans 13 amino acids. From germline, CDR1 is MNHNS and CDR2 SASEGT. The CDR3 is CASSARDSNEQFF. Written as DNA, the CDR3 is TGTGCCAGCAGTGCCCGGGACTCCAATGAGCAGTTCTTC.

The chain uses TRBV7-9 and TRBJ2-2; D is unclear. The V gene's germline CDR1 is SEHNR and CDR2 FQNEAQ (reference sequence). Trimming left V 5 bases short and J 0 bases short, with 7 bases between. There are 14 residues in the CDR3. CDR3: CASSHRPNTGELFF. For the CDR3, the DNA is TGTGCCAGCAGCCACCGACCGAACACCGGGGAGCTGTTTTTT. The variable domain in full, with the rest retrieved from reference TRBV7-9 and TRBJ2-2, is DTGVSQNPRHKITKRGQNVTFRCDPISEHNRLYWYRQTLGQGPEFLTYFQNEAQLEKSRLLSDRFSAERPKGSFSTLEIQRTEQGDSAMYLCASSHRPNTGELFFGEGSRLTVL.

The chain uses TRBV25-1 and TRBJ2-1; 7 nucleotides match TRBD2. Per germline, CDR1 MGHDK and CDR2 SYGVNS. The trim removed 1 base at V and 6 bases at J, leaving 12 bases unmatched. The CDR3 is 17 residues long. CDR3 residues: CASSEFAAGVSRNEQFF. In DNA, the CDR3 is TGTGCCAGCAGTGAATTCGCGGCGGGAGTGTCACGCAATGAGCAGTTCTTC.

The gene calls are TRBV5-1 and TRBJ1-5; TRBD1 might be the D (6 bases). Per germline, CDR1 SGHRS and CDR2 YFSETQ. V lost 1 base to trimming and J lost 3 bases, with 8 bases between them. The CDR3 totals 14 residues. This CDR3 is CASSLSGANQPQHF. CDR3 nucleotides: TGCGCCAGCAGCTTGTCAGGGGCCAATCAGCCCCAGCATTTT. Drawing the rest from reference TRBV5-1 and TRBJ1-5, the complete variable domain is KAGVTQTPRYLIKTRGQQVTLSCSPISGHRSVSWYQQTPGQGLQFLFEYFSETQRNKGNFPGRFSGRQFSNSRSEMNVSTLELGDSALYLCASSLSGANQPQHFGDGTRLSIL.

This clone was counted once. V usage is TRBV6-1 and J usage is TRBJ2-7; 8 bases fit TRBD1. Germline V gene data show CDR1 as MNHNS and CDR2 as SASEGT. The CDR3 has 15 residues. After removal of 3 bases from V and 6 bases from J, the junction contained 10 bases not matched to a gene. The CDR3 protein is CASSETPTGVGEQYF. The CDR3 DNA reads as TGTGCCAGCAGTGAGACCCCGACAGGGGTAGGCGAGCAGTACTTC.

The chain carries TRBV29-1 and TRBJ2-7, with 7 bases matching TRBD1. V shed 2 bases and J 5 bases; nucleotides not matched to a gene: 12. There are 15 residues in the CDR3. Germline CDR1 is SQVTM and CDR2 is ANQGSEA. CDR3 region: CSVESVTNRGNEQYF. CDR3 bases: TGCAGCGTTGAATCAGTCACCAACAGGGGCAACGAGCAGTACTTC.

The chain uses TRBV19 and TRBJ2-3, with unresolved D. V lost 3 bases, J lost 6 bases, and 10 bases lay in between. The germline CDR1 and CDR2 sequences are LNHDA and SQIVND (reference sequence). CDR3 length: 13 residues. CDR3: CASSIRARDTQYF. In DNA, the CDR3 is TGTGCCAGTAGTATTCGGGCTAGGGATACGCAGTATTTT.

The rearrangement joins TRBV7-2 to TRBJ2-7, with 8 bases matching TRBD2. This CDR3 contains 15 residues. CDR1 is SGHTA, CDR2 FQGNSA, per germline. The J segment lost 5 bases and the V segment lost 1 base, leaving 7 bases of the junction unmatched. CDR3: CASSLEPGGLNEQYF. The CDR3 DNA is TGTGCCAGCAGCTTAGAGCCGGGAGGGCTGAACGAGCAGTACTTC.

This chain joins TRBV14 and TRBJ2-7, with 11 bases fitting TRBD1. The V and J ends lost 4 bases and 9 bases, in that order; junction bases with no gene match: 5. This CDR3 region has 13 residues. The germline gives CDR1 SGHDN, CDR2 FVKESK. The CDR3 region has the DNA TGTGCCAGCAGCCGGACAGGGGGCGCCGTGCAGTACTTC. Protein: CASSRTGGAVQYF.

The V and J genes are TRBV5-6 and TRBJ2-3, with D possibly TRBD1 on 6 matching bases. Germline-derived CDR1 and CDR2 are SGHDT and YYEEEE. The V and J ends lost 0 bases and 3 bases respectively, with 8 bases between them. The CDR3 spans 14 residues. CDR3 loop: CASSLVGATDTQYF. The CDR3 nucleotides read TGTGCCAGCAGCTTGGTGGGGGCTACAGATACGCAGTATTTT.

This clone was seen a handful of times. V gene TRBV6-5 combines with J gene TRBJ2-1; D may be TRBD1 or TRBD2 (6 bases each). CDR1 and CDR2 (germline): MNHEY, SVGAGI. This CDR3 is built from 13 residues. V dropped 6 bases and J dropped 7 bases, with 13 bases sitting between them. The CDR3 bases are TGTGCCAGCAGCCAACCGGGGGCTAATGAGCAGTTCTTC. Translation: CASSQPGANEQFF.